One sample yielded the 24 T cell receptor beta chains listed below, sequenced in a study of beta chain features in type 1 diabetes. The isolated RNA, all of it, was reverse transcribed, so expressed TCRB transcripts were what got sequenced. Sequencing was performed with immunoSEQ multiplex PCR; in TCRdb, only in-frame clones are kept and a portion is missing. This table holds 600,000 to 700,000 clones, about an eighth found once. Findings and limits, study-wide: Shortening that was moderate but significant affected the TCRB CDR3s of Type 1 diabetes patients in all four CD4+ subsets.

No cognate antigen is known for these TCRs. Sequences were obtained from naive CD4+ T cells from blood. The receptors originated from a man aged 18-30 years with type 1 diabetes.

The chain recombines TRBV27 with TRBJ1-1; no clear D gene. The V gene's germline CDR1 is MNHEY and CDR2 SMNVEV (reference sequence). V was shortened by 3 bases and J by 0 bases, with 8 bases between the two germline ends. The length of the CDR3 is 14 residues. CDR3 in DNA: TGTGCCAGCAGTTTCCGTCGGTTGAACACTGAAGCTTTCTTT. It codes for CASSFRRLNTEAFF.

This clone was found a few times. V and J are TRBV19 and TRBJ1-1, with 8 bases lining up with TRBD1. Unmatched junction bases numbered 1, after V lost 0 bases and J lost 1 base. The CDR3 spans 15 residues. Per germline, CDR1 LNHDA and CDR2 SQIVND (reference sequence). CDR3 nucleotide sequence: TGTGCCAGTAGTATAGACGGGACAGGGAACACTGAAGCTTTCTTT. It is translated as CASSIDGTGNTEAFF. The full variable domain, with the rest looked up from reference TRBV19 and TRBJ1-1, is DGGITQSPKYLFRKEGQNVTLSCEQNLNHDAMYWYRQDPGQGLRLIYYSQIVNDFQKGDIAEGYSVSREKKESFPLTVTSAQKNPTAFYLCASSIDGTGNTEAFFGQGTRLTVV.

V usage is TRBV30 and J usage is TRBJ1-5; D remains ambiguous. CDR1 is GTSNPN and CDR2 is SVGIG in the germline V gene (reference sequence). Trimming removed 0 bases from V and 7 bases from J, with 10 bases in between. This CDR3 is 13 amino acids long. In DNA, the CDR3 is TGTGCCTGGAGTGTACAAACGAGCCAGCCCCAGCATTTT. Residues: CAWSVQTSQPQHF.

J is TRBJ1-2 and V is TRBV6-5; 10 nucleotides align to TRBD1. The CDR3 sequence is 16 residues long. Germline trimming cut 4 bases from V and 5 bases from J; bases unmatched to any gene: 10. In germline, CDR1 is MNHEY, CDR2 SVGAGI. The CDR3, as DNA: TGTGCCAGCAGTTCCCGGGACAGGGGTTCCACTTATGGCTACACCTTC. This codes for CASSSRDRGSTYGYTF.

This clone was seen a few times. The rearrangement joins TRBV18 to TRBJ2-2, with TRBD2 as a possible D gene (5 bases). The ends were cut back, 5 bases at V and 0 bases at J, with 7 bases in the middle. Germline V gene lookup returns CDR1 KGHSH and CDR2 LQKENI. This CDR3 contains 14 residues. CDR3 residues: CASSTGTNTGELFF. The CDR3 region has the DNA TGTGCCAGCTCAACGGGGACGAACACCGGGGAGCTGTTTTTT.

The V gene is TRBV6-1, the J gene TRBJ2-1; 12 positions match TRBD2. The germline V gene has CDR1 MNHNS and CDR2 SASEGT. This CDR3 is 15 amino acids long. The J segment lost 2 bases and the V segment lost 6 bases, leaving 2 bases of the junction unmatched. CDR3: CASSLAGGTYNEQFF. CDR3 DNA sequence: TGTGCCAGCAGCCTAGCGGGGGGGACCTACAATGAGCAGTTCTTC.

This clone appeared a few times. The genes are TRBV6-5 and TRBJ2-7; possible D gene TRBD1, 5 bases. Germline assignment: CDR1 MNHEY and CDR2 SVGAGI. The CDR3 contains 14 residues. Trimming removed 8 bases at V and 0 bases at J, with 14 bases between. The CDR3 here is CASQRGILSYEQYF. CDR3 nucleotide sequence: TGTGCCAGCCAAAGGGGCATACTCTCCTACGAGCAGTACTTC.

This chain's CDR3 is CSGYGQGVGDYGYTF. CDR3 DNA: TGCAGCGGATATGGACAGGGGGTTGGCGACTATGGCTACACCTTC. The chain links TRBV29-1 to TRBJ1-2; TRBD1 matches at 10 bases. J lost 3 bases, V lost 7 bases, and 11 bases had no gene match. The V gene's germline CDR1 is SQVTM and CDR2 ANQGSEA. The CDR3 loop spans 15 amino acids.

A few counts support this clone. V gene TRBV4-2 combines with J gene TRBJ1-2; no clear D gene. The CDR3 totals 17 residues. V was clipped by 0 bases and J by 4 bases, with 18 bases between them. Germline V gene data show CDR1 as LGHNA and CDR2 as YNFKEQ. The chain's CDR3 is CASSQDTPKGLVYGYTF. The DNA for the CDR3 is TGTGCCAGCAGCCAAGATACCCCGAAGGGTCTGGTCTATGGCTACACCTTC.

The chain has TRBV5-1 and TRBJ2-1, with D possibly TRBD2 on 6 matching bases. V was shortened by 0 bases and J by 4 bases, with 11 bases between the two germline ends. The CDR3 is made up of 15 amino acids. Germline CDR1 is SGHRS and CDR2 is YFSETQ. CDR3: CASSLAGVSYNEQFF. The CDR3 nucleotides read TGCGCCAGCAGCTTGGCGGGGGTGAGTTACAATGAGCAGTTCTTC. Full variable domain (remainder filled in from reference TRBV5-1 and TRBJ2-1): KAGVTQTPRYLIKTRGQQVTLSCSPISGHRSVSWYQQTPGQGLQFLFEYFSETQRNKGNFPGRFSGRQFSNSRSEMNVSTLELGDSALYLCASSLAGVSYNEQFFGPGTRLTVL.

The chain joins TRBV2 to TRBJ1-2; possibly TRBD1 for D (6 bases). With 5 bases removed from V and 0 bases from J, the gap between germline ends came to 10 bases. The V gene's germline CDR1 is SNHLY and CDR2 FYNNEI. This CDR3 has 14 residues. CDR3 loop: CASSLSGANYGYTF. In DNA form, the CDR3 reads TGTGCCAGCAGTCTCTCAGGGGCTAACTATGGCTACACCTTC.

This clone came up a few times. The chain combines TRBV6-6 with TRBJ2-7, with D possibly being TRBD1 (5 bases). CDR3 length: 14 amino acids. Germline assignment: CDR1 MNHNY and CDR2 SVGAGI (reference sequence). V lost 7 bases and J 3 bases, leaving 16 bases between the germline ends. CDR3 residues: CASTKGQNGYEQYF. CDR3 bases: TGTGCCAGCACCAAGGGGCAGAACGGCTACGAGCAGTACTTC.

The chain couples TRBV29-1 to TRBJ1-4, with D hard to call. Germline V gene data show CDR1 as SQVTM and CDR2 as ANQGSEA. The V and J ends lost 6 bases and 5 bases respectively, with 13 bases between them. The CDR3 runs 13 residues. CDR3 nucleotide sequence: TGCAGCGTCAAGGCACTGGCGAATGAAAAACTGTTTTTT. As protein: CSVKALANEKLFF.

This clone showed up just a few times. The chain carries TRBV28 and TRBJ1-6; D gene unclear. Trimming removed 1 base from V and 18 bases from J, with 16 bases in between. CDR3 size: 13 residues. The V gene's germline CDR1 is MDHEN and CDR2 SYDVKM. The CDR3 sequence: CASSLFLARGPHF. The CDR3 region has the DNA TGTGCCAGCAGTTTATTTCTGGCTCGCGGTCCCCACTTT.

The V call is TRBV5-1, the J call TRBJ2-5; tentative D call: TRBD2 (6 bases). This CDR3 has 14 residues. With 5 bases removed from V and 3 bases from J, the gap between germline ends came to 14 bases. Germline V gene data show CDR1 as SGHRS and CDR2 as YFSETQ. The CDR3 protein is CASSSGGSKETQYF. The CDR3 DNA reads as TGCGCCAGCAGTTCCGGGGGATCAAAAGAGACCCAGTACTTC.

The rearrangement links TRBV9 to TRBJ2-7; a weak D match, TRBD1 (6 bases). Deletions cut 4 bases from V and 1 base from J, with 12 bases between. This CDR3 is built from 14 residues. Per germline, CDR1 SGDLS and CDR2 YYNGEE. CDR3 residues: CASSTLGQSYEQYF. The CDR3 nucleotides are TGTGCCAGCAGCACACTTGGACAGTCCTACGAGCAGTACTTC.

The table lists this clone with a few counts. This chain links TRBV6-1 with TRBJ2-3; tentatively, D is TRBD1 or TRBD2 (5 bases each). Germline CDR1 MNHNS, CDR2 SASEGT. This CDR3 has 14 amino acids. Trimming left V 1 base short and J 0 bases short, with 5 bases between. CDR3 loop: CASSEGDSTDTQYF. The DNA for the CDR3 is TGTGCCAGCAGTGAAGGGGACAGCACAGATACGCAGTATTTT.

Remarks on this clone: Additional DNA sequences in this sample encode the identical CDR3. V and J are TRBV5-1 and TRBJ2-3; D gene ambiguous. Deletions cut 0 bases from V and 2 bases from J, with 7 bases between. From germline, CDR1 is SGHRS and CDR2 YFSETQ. The CDR3 length is 14 residues. Written as DNA, the CDR3 is TGCGCCAGCAGCTTGGGTGGTTACACAGATACGCAGTATTTT. It encodes CASSLGGYTDTQYF.

A few counts support this clone. V and J are TRBV6-1 and TRBJ2-3; D gene uncertain. The CDR3 runs 14 residues. V dropped 2 bases and J dropped 2 bases, with 8 bases sitting between them. In germline, CDR1 is MNHNS, CDR2 SASEGT. The CDR3 coding sequence is TGTGCCAGCAGTGAACGGCAGTACACAGATACGCAGTATTTT. This codes for CASSERQYTDTQYF.

The rearrangement joins TRBV12-5 to TRBJ2-1, with 7 bases fitting TRBD2. V shed 2 bases and J 6 bases; nucleotides not matched to a gene: 10. Germline-derived CDR1 and CDR2 are LGHNT and FRNRAP. The CDR3 covers 16 residues. The CDR3 here is CASGLFLAAAVNEQFF. CDR3 bases: TGTGCTAGTGGTTTGTTTCTAGCGGCGGCCGTCAATGAGCAGTTCTTC.

Remarks on this clone: The sample carries other DNA sequences with the same CDR3. The chain carries TRBV18 and TRBJ2-7; D is uncertain. V was pared by 0 bases and J by 3 bases, with 6 bases between. The CDR3 covers 13 residues. Per the germline V gene, CDR1 is KGHSH and CDR2 is LQKENI. The CDR3 sequence: CASSPPAGYEQYF. The CDR3 nucleotides are TGTGCCAGCTCACCACCAGCAGGCTACGAGCAGTACTTC.

This clone was counted between two and nine times. The genes are TRBV7-8 and TRBJ2-7; D is ambiguous. This CDR3 comprises 12 residues. V was pared by 1 base and J by 7 bases, with 8 bases between. Germline CDR1 and CDR2: SGHVS and FQNEAQ. The CDR3 sequence is CASSLGSGEQYF. Written as DNA, the CDR3 is TGTGCCAGCAGCTTAGGTTCCGGGGAGCAGTACTTC. Full variable domain (outside the CDR3, taken from reference TRBV7-8 and TRBJ2-7): GAGVSQSPRYKVAKRGQDVALRCDPISGHVSLFWYQQALGQGPEFLTYFQNEAQLDKSGLPSDRFFAERPEGSVSTLKIQRTQQEDSAVYLCASSLGSGEQYFGPGTRLTVT.

This chain uses TRBV30 with TRBJ2-1, with D tentatively TRBD2 (6 bases). In germline, CDR1 is GTSNPN, CDR2 SVGIG (reference sequence). This CDR3 has 14 residues. CDR3 loop: CAYQAGGYYNEQFF. The CDR3 coding sequence is TGTGCTTACCAAGCCGGGGGATACTACAATGAGCAGTTCTTC.

V is TRBV25-1 and J is TRBJ1-1; no definite D call. Germline loops: CDR1 MGHDK, CDR2 SYGVNS. Between the trimmed V and J ends, which lost 6 bases and 1 base, there was a span of 9 bases. The CDR3 sequence is 13 residues long. This CDR3 is CASRGSGNTEAFF. The CDR3 coding sequence is TGTGCCAGCAGAGGTTCAGGGAACACTGAAGCTTTCTTT.